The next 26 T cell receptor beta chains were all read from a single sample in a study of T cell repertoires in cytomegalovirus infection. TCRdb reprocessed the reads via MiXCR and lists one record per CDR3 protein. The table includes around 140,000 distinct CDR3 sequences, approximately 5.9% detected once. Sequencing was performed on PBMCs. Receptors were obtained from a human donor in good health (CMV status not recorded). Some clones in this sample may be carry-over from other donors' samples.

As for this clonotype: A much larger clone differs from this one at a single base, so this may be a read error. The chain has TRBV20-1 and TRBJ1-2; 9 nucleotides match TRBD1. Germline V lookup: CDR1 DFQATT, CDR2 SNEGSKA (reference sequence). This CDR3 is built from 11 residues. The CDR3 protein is CSARTGAGYNF. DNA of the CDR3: TGCAGTGCTCGGACAGGGGCAGGCTACAACTTC.

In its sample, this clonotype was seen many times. The CDR3 coding sequence is TGTGCCAGCAGCTCCCAGCGGGGGGCCTACGAGCAGTACTTC. The encoded protein is CASSSQRGAYEQYF. This rearrangement joins TRBV7-2 to TRBJ2-7; TRBD2 matches 9 bases. The germline gives CDR1 SGHTA, CDR2 FQGNSA. With V trimmed by 4 bases and J by 2 bases, 3 bases remained unmatched. The length of the CDR3 is 14 residues. Based on the CDR3 plus reference TRBV7-2 and TRBJ2-7, the full variable domain is GAGVSQSPSNKVTEKGKDVELRCDPISGHTALYWYRQSLGQGLEFLIYFQGNSAPDKSGLPSDRFSAERTGGSVSTLTIQRTQQEDSAVYLCASSSQRGAYEQYFGPGTRLTVT.

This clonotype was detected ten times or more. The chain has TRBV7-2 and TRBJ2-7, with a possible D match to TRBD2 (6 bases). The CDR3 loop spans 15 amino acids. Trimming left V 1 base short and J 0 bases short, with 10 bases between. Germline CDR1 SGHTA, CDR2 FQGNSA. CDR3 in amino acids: CASSLGLAFSYEQYF. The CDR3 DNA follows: TGTGCCAGCAGCTTAGGGCTAGCGTTCTCCTACGAGCAGTACTTC.

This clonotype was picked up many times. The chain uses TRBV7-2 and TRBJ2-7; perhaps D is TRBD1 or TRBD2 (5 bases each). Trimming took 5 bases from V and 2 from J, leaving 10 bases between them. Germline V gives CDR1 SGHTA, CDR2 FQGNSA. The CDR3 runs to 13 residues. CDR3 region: CASSPRETYEQYF. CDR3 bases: TGTGCCAGCAGCCCCAGGGAGACCTACGAGCAGTACTTC. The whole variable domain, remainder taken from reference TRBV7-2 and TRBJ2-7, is GAGVSQSPSNKVTEKGKDVELRCDPISGHTALYWYRQSLGQGLEFLIYFQGNSAPDKSGLPSDRFSAERTGGSVSTLTIQRTQQEDSAVYLCASSPRETYEQYFGPGTRLTVT.

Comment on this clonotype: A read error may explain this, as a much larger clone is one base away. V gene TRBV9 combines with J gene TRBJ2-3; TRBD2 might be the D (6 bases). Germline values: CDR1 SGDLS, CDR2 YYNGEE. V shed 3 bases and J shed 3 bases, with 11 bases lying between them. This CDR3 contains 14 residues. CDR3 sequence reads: CASSAPGVTDTQYF. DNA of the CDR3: TGTGCCAGCAGCGCTCCGGGGGTAACAGATACGCAGTATTTT.

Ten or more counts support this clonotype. The CDR3 region is CASSFLGGGAYGEQYF. As DNA, the CDR3 is TGTGCCAGCAGTTTCCTTGGCGGGGGAGCTTACGGGGAGCAGTACTTC. The chain combines TRBV12-3 or TRBV12-4 with TRBJ2-7, with 7 bases identical to TRBD2. Trimming at V came to 3 bases and at J to 7 bases, leaving 15 bases not matched to a gene. CDR3 length: 16 amino acids.

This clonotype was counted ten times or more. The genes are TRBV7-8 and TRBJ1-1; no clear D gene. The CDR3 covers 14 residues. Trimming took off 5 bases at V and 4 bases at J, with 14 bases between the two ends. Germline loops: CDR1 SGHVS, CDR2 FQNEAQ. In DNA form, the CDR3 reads TGTGCCAGCAGCCGTGGCAGTGGGGTCACTGAAGCTTTCTTT. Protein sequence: CASSRGSGVTEAFF.

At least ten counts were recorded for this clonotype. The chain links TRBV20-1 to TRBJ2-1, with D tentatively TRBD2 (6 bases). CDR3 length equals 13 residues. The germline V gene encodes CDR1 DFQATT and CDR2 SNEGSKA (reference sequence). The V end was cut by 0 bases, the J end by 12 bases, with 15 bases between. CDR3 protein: CSARDWGGTGQFF. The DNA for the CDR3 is TGCAGTGCTAGAGATTGGGGCGGGACTGGGCAGTTCTTC.

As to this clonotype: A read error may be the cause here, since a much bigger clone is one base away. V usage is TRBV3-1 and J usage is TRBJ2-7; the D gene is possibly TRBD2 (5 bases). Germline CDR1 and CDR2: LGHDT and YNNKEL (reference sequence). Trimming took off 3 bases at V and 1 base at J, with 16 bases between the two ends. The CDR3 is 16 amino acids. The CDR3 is CASSHSELGASYEQYF. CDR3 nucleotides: TGTGCCAGCAGCCACAGTGAGCTGGGAGCTTCCTACGAGCAGTACTTC.

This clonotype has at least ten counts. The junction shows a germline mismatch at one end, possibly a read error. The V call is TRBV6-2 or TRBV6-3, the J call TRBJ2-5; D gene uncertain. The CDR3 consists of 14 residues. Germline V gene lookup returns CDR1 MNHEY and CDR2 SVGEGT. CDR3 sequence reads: CASTRTKTQEIQYF. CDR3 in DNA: TGTGCCAGCACCCGGACGAAGACCCAAGAGATCCAGTACTTC.

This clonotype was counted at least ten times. CDR3 bases: TGCAGTGCTTGGGGAGGGCAGAACACTGAAGCTTTCTTT. Translation: CSAWGGQNTEAFF. The chain has TRBV20-1 and TRBJ1-1; no definite D call. The CDR3 is made up of 13 amino acids. In germline, CDR1 is DFQATT, CDR2 SNEGSKA (reference sequence). With 5 bases removed from V and 1 base from J, the gap between germline ends came to 11 bases.

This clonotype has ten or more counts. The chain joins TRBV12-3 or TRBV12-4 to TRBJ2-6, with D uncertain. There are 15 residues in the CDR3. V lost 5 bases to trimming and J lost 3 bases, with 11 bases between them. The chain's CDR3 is CASSGRALGANVLTF. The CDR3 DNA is TGTGCCAGCAGTGGAAGGGCTCTTGGGGCCAACGTCCTGACTTTC.

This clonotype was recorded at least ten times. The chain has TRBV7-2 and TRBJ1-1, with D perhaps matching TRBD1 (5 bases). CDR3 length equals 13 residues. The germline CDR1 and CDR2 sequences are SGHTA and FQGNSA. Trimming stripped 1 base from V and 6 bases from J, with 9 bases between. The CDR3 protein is CASSLVWGAEAFF. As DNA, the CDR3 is TGTGCCAGCAGCTTAGTTTGGGGGGCTGAAGCTTTCTTT.

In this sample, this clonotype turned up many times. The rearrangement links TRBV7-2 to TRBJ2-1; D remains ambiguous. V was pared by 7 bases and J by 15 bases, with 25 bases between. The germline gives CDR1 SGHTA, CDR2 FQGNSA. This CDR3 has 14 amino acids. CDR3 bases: TGTGCCAGCACCATCGAAATTATGCTTGGGCCGAGGTTCTTC. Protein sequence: CASTIEIMLGPRFF.

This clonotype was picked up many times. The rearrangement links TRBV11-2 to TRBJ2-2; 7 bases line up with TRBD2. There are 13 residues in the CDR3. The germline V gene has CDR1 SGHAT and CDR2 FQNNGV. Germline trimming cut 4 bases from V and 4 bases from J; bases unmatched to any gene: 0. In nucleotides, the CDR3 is TGTGCCAGCAGCTGGGAGGGCACCGGGGAGCTGTTTTTT. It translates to CASSWEGTGELFF. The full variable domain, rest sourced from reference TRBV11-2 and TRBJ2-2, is EAGVAQSPRYKIIEKRQSVAFWCNPISGHATLYWYQQILGQGPKLLIQFQNNGVVDDSQLPKDRFSAERLKGVDSTLKIQPAKLEDSAVYLCASSWEGTGELFFGEGSRLTVL.

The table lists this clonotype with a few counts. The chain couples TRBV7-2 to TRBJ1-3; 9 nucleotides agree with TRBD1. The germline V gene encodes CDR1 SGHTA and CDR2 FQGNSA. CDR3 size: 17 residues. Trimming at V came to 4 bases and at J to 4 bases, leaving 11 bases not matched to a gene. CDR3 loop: CASSSPVGTGLGNTIYF. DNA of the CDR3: TGTGCCAGCAGCTCCCCCGTAGGGACAGGGCTGGGAAACACCATATATTTT.

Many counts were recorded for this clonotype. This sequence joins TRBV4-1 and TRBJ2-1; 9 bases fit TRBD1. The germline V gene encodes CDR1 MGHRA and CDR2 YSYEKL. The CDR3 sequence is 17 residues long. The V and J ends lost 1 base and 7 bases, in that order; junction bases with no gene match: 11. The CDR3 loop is CASSQARRTGVVNEQFF. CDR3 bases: TGCGCCAGCAGCCAAGCGCGTCGGACAGGGGTTGTTAATGAGCAGTTCTTC.

The CDR3 loop is CSVPPGLGYNEQFF. DNA of the CDR3: TGCAGCGTCCCACCGGGACTGGGCTACAATGAGCAGTTCTTC. V and J are TRBV29-1 and TRBJ2-1, with a possible D match to TRBD2 (6 bases). Trimming left V 6 bases short and J 3 bases short, with 15 bases between. Per germline, CDR1 SQVTM and CDR2 ANQGSEA. The CDR3 has 14 residues.

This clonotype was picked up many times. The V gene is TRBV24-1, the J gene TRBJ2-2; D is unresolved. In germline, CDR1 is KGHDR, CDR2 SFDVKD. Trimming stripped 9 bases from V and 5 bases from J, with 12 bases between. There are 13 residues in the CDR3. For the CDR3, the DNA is TGTGCCACCCGCGCCAGAGAAACCGGGGAGCTGTTTTTT. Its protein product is CATRARETGELFF.

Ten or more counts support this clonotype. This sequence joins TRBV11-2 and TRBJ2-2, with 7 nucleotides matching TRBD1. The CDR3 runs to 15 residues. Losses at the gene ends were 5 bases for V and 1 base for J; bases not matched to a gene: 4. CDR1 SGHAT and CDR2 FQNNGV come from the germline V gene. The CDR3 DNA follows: TGTGCCAGCAGCCCCAGGGGGTTGAACACCGGGGAGCTGTTTTTT. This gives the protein CASSPRGLNTGELFF. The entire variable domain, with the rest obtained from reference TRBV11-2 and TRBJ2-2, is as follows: EAGVAQSPRYKIIEKRQSVAFWCNPISGHATLYWYQQILGQGPKLLIQFQNNGVVDDSQLPKDRFSAERLKGVDSTLKIQPAKLEDSAVYLCASSPRGLNTGELFFGEGSRLTVL.

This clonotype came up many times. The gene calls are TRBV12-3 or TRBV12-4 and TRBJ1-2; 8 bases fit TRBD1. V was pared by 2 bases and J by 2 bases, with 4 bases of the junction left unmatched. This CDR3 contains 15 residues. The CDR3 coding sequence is TGTGCCAGCAGTTTATCCCCAGGGGGCAACTATGGCTACACCTTC. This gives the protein CASSLSPGGNYGYTF.

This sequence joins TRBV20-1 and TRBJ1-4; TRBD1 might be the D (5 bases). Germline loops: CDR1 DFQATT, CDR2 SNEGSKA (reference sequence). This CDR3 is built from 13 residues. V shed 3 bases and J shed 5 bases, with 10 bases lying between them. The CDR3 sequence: CSASKGRNEKLFF. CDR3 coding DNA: TGCAGTGCTAGCAAGGGACGAAATGAAAAACTGTTTTTT.

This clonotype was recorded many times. CDR3 nucleotides: TGTGCCAGCAGTTTGGCCGAAAATCAGCCCCAGCATTTT. This sequence encodes CASSLAENQPQHF. The chain uses TRBV28 and TRBJ1-5; D is unclear. V lost 3 bases to trimming and J lost 4 bases, with 7 bases between them. This CDR3 is built from 13 residues. The V gene's germline CDR1 is MDHEN and CDR2 SYDVKM.

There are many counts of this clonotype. For the CDR3, the DNA is TGTGCCAGCAGTCCACCGGGACAGGGGGTTATGCATGGGTTGTTGGGGCTCCAAGAGACCCAGTACTTC. Protein product: CASSPPGQGVMHGLLGLQETQYF. This chain links TRBV27 with TRBJ2-5; 11 nucleotides line up with TRBD1. V gave up 5 bases and J gave up 1 base; unmatched junction bases: 27. The CDR3 runs 23 residues. Germline values: CDR1 MNHEY, CDR2 SMNVEV (reference sequence).

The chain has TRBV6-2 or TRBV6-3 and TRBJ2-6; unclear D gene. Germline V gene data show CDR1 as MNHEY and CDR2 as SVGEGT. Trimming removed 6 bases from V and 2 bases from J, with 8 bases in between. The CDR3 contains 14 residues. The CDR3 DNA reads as TGTGCCAGCAGCGACCCCCCTGGGGCCAACGTCCTGACTTTC. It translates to CASSDPPGANVLTF.

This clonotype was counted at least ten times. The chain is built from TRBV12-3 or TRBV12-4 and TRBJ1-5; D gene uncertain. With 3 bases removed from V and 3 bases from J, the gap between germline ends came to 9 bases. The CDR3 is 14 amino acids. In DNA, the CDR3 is TGTGCCAGCAGTTTTTCGGCAGTCAATCAGCCCCAGCATTTT. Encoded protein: CASSFSAVNQPQHF.